This T cell receptor (beta chain) was retrieved from a study of CXCR3-negative and CXCR3-positive naive CD8 T cells. At around 300,000 cells each, triplicate sorts were carried out for each CD8+ T cell subset. Study conclusions and caveats: Memory cells differed in TRBV-TRBJ usage, but naive CXCR3-negative and CXCR3-positive cells had similar usage. CXCR3-positive naive cells had TRB CDR3s that were more hydrophobic than CXCR3-negative naive cells had.

Of note for this clonotype: Its target is not known.

Carrying UMI labels, the TRB cDNA libraries were prepared through 5' RACE. TCRdb derives one entry per CDR3 protein from the 5' RACE reads, leaving out DNA. The sample is made up of under 85,000 distinct CDR3 sequences, and the top ten hold about 0.68% of it. Germline CDR1 and CDR2: ENHRY and SYGVKD. The CDR3 length is 15 residues. The chain has TRBV10-3 and TRBJ2-7; the D gene TCRdb calls, TRBD2, cannot be checked with no DNA. This receptor was identified in a human donor in good health. Some clones in this sample may be carry-over from other donors' samples. Sample: naive CXCR3+ CD8+ T cells from blood. The subset is: CD45RO-CCR7+CD27+CD95- naive CD8+ T cells expressing CXCR3 (TNR3+). CDR3 in amino acids: CAISGTASSSYEQYF.